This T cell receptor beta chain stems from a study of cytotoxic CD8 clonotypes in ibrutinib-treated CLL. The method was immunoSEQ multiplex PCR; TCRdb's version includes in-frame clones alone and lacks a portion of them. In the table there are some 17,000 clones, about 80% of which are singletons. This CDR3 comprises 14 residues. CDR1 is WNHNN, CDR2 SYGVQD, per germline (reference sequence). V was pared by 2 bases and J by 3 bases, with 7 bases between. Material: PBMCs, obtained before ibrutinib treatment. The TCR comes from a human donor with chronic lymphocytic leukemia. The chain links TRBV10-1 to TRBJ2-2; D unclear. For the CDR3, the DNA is TGCGCCAGCAGTGAGCTAGACGACACCGGGGAGCTGTTTTTT. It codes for CASSELDDTGELFF.